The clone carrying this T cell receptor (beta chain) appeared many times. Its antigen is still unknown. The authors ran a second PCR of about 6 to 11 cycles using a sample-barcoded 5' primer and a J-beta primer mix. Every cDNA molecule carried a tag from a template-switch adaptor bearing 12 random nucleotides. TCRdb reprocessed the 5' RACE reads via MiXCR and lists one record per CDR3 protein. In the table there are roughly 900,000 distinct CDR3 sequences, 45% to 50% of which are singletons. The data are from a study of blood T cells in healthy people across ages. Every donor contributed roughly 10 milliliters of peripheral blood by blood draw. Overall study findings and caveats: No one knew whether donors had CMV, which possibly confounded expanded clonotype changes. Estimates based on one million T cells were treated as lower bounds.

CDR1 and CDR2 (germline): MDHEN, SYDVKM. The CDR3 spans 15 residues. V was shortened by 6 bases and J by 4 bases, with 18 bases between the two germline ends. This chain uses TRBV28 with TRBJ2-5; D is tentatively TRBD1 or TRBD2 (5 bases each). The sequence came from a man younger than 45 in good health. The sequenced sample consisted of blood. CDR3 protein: CASRPSGRAGETQYF. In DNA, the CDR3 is TGTGCCAGCAGGCCTTCGGGACGCGCGGGAGAGACCCAGTACTTC.